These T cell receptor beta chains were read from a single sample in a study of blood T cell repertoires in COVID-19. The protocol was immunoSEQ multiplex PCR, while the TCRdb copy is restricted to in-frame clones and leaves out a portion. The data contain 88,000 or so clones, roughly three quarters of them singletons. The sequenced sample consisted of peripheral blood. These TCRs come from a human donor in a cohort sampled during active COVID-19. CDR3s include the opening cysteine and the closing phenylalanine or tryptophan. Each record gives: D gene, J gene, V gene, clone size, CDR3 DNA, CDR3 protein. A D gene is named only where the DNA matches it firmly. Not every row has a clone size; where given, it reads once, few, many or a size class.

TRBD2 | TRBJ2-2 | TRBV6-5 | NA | TGTGCCAGCCGACTAGCGGGAGGCACCGGGGAGCTGTTTTTT | CASRLAGGTGELFF
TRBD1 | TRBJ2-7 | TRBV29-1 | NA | TGCAGCGTTGAAGTGGGACAGGTCTGGGGCGAGCAGTACTTC | CSVEVGQVWGEQYF
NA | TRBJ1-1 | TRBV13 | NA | TGTGCCAGCAGCCGGCGGCACCTGAACACTGAAGCTTTCTTT | CASSRRHLNTEAFF
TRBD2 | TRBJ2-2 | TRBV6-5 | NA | TGTGCCACCATAGCGGGAGGGTACGGCGGGGAGCTGTTTTTT | CATIAGGYGGELFF
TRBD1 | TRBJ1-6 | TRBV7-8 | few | TGTGCCAGCAGCTTAGGTTTTGGACAGGGGAATTCACCCCTCCACTTT | CASSLGFGQGNSPLHF
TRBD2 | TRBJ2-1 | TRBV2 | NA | TGTGCCAGCAGCCGGACTAGCGGGAGTGATGAGCAGTTCTTC | CASSRTSGSDEQFF
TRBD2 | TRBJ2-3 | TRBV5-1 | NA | TGCGCCAGCACATCTAGCGGGACCATCGGAGATACGCAGTATTTT | CASTSSGTIGDTQYF
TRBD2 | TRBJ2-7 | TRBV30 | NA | TGTGCCAGTAGCGGGAGCTCCTACGAGCAGTACTTC | CASSGSSYEQYF
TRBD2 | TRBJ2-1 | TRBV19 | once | TGTGCCAGTAGTAGAACTAGCGGGAGGGCCTATGGGGAGCAGTTCTTC | CASSRTSGRAYGEQFF
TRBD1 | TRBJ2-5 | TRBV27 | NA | TGTGCCAGCAGTCCCACAGGGGGCGCAGAGACCCAGTACTTC | CASSPTGGAETQYF
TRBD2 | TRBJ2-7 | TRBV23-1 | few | TGCGCCAGCAGTCAATGGACTAGCGGGAGGTCTTACGAGCAGTACTTC | CASSQWTSGRSYEQYF
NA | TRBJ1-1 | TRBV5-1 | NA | TGCGCCAGCAGCTTGGCCTTCTTCTCGGGGAACACTGAAGCTTTCTTT | CASSLAFFSGNTEAFF
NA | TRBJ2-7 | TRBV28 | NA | TGTGCCAGCAGTTTATTGGGGGGGCCCTACGAGCAGTACTTC | CASSLLGGPYEQYF
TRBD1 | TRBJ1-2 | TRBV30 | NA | TGTGCCTGTCGGGGACAGCCGAGTAACTATGGCTACACCTTC | CACRGQPSNYGYTF